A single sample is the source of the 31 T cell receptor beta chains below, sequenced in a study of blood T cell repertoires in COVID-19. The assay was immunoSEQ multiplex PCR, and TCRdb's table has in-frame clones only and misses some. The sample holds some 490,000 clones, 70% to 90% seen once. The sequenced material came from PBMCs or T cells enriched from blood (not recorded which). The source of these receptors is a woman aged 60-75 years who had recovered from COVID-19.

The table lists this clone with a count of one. Here the CDR3 DNA reads TGTGCCAGCACTAACCAGGGGTCTGCCTACAATGAGCAGTTCTTC. Translating it yields CASTNQGSAYNEQFF. The V and J genes are TRBV2 and TRBJ2-1, with D perhaps TRBD1 (6 bases). The CDR3 spans 15 residues. Trimming stripped 7 bases from V and 2 bases from J, with 15 bases between. The germline CDR1 and CDR2 sequences are SNHLY and FYNNEI.

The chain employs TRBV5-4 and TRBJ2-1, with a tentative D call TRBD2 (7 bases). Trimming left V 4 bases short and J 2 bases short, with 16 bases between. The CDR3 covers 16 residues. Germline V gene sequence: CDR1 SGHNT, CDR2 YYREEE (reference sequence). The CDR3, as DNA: TGTGCCAGCAGCCCCCCGAGGGGGGGGGCCTACAATGAGCAGTTCTTC. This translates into CASSPPRGGAYNEQFF. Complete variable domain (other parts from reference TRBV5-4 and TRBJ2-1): ETGVTQSPTHLIKTRGQQVTLRCSSQSGHNTVSWYQQALGQGPQFIFQYYREEENGRGNFPPRFSGLQFPNYSSELNVNALELDDSALYLCASSPPRGGAYNEQFFGPGTRLTVL.

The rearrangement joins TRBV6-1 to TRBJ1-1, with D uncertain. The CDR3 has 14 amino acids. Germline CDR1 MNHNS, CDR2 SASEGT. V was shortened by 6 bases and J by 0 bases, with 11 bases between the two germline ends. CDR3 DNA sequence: TGTGCCAGCAGCCCCAGTGGGCTGAACACTGAAGCTTTCTTT. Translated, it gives CASSPSGLNTEAFF.

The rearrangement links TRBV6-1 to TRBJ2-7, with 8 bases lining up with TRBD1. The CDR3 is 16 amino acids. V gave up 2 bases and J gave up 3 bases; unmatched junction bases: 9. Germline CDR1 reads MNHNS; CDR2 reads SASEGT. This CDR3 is CASSERGDRTVYEQYV. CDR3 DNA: TGTGCCAGCAGTGAAAGGGGGGACAGGACCGTCTACGAGCAGTACGTC.

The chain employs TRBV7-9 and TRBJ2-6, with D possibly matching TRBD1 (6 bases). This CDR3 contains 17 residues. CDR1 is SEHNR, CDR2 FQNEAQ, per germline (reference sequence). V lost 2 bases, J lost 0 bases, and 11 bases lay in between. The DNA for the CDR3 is TGTGCCAGCAGCTTAACAGGGACAATCTCTGGGGCCAACGTCCTGACTTTC. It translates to CASSLTGTISGANVLTF.

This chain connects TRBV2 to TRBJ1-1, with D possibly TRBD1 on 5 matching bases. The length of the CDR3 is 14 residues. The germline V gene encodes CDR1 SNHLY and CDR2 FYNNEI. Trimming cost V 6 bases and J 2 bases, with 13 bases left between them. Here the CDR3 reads CASREGPPNTEAFF. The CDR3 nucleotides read TGTGCCAGCAGGGAGGGGCCCCCTAACACTGAAGCTTTCTTT.

This CDR3 reads CASSEQWRTPLHF. The CDR3 DNA follows: TGTGCCAGCAGCGAACAATGGAGGACACCCCTCCACTTT. J is TRBJ1-6 and V is TRBV14, with no clear D. Germline V gene lookup returns CDR1 SGHDN and CDR2 FVKESK. The CDR3 totals 13 residues. Deletions cut 5 bases from V and 11 bases from J, with 13 bases between.

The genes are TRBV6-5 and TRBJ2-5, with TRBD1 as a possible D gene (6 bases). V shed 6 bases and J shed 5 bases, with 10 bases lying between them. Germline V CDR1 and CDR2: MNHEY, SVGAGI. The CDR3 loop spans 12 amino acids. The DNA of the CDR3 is TGTGCCAGCAGCACAACAGGGGAGACCCAGTACTTC. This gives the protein CASSTTGETQYF.

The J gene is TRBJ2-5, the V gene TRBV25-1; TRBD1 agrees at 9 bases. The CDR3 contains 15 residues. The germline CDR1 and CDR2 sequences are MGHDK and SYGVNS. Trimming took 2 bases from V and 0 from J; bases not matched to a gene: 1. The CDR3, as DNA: TGTGCCAGCAGTGAAGGGACAGGGTACCAAGAGACCCAGTACTTC. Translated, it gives CASSEGTGYQETQYF.

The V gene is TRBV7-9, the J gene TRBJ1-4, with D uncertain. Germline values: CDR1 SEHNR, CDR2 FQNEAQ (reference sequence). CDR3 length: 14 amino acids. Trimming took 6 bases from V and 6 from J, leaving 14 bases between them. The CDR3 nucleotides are TGTGCCAGCAGAACCAGGACTCGGGATGAAAAACTGTTTTTT. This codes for CASRTRTRDEKLFF.

CDR3 sequence (DNA): TGCGCCAGCAGCCAAGAATTTCGGCAGGGCGGCGGCTACACCTTC. It codes for CASSQEFRQGGGYTF. This chain uses TRBV4-1 with TRBJ1-2; D is possibly TRBD1 (5 bases). The V end was cut by 0 bases, the J end by 8 bases, with 16 bases between. This CDR3 contains 15 residues. The germline V gene has CDR1 MGHRA and CDR2 YSYEKL.

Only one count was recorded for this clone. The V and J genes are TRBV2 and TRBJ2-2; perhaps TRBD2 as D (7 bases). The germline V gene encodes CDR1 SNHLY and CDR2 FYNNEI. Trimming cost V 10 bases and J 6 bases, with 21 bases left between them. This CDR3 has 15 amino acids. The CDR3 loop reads CATFSGVSGAGELFF. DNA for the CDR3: TGTGCCACCTTTTCAGGGGTCAGCGGGGCCGGGGAGCTGTTTTTT.

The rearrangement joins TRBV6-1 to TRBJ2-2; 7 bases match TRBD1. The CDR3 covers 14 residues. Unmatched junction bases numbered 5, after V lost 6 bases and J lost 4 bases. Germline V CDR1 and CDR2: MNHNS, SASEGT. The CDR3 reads CASRDRVRTGELFF. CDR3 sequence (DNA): TGTGCCAGCAGAGACAGGGTCCGCACCGGGGAGCTGTTTTTT.

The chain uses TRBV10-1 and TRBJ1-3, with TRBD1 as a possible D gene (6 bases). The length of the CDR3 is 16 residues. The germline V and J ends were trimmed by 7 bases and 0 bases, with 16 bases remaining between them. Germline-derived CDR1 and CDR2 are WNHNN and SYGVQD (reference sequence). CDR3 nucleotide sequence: TGCGCCAGCAAGAGGGGGGGCATCATCTCTGGAAACACCATATATTTT. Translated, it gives CASKRGGIISGNTIYF.

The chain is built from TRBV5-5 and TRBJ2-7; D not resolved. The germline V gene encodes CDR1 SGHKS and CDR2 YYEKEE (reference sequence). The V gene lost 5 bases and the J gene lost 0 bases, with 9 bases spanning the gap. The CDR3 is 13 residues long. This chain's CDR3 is CASSVESSYEQYV. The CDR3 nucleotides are TGTGCCAGCAGTGTGGAGAGCTCCTACGAGCAGTACGTC.

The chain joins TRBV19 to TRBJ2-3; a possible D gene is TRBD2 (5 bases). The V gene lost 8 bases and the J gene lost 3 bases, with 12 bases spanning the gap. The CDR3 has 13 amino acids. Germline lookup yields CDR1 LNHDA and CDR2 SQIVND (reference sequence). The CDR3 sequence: CASRTSGTDTQYF. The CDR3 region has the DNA TGTGCCAGTCGGACCAGCGGAACAGATACGCAGTATTTT.

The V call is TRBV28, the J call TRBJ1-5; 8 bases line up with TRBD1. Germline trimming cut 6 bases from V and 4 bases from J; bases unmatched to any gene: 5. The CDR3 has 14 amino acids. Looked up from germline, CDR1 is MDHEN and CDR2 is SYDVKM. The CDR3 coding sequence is TGTGCCAGCAGGGCAGGGGGCCCTAATCAGCCCCAGCATTTT. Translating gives CASRAGGPNQPQHF.

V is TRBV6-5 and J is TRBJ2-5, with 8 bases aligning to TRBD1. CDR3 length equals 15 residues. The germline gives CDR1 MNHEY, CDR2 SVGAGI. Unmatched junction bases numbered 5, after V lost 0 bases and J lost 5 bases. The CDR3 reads CASSYSRGRRETQYF. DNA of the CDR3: TGTGCCAGCAGTTACTCCAGGGGGCGAAGGGAGACCCAGTACTTC.

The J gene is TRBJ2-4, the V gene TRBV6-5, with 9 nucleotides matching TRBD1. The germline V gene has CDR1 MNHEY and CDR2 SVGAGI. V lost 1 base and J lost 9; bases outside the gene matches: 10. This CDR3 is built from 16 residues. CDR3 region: CASSYYQTGGVSIQYF. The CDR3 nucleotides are TGTGCCAGCAGTTACTACCAGACAGGGGGGGTGAGCATTCAGTACTTC.

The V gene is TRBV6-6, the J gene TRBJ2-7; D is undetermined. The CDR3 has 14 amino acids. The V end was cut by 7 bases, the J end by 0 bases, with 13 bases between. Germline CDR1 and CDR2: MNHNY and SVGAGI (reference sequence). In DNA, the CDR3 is TGTGCCAGCACCCCCTACGGTAGCTCCTACGAGCAGTACGTC. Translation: CASTPYGSSYEQYV.

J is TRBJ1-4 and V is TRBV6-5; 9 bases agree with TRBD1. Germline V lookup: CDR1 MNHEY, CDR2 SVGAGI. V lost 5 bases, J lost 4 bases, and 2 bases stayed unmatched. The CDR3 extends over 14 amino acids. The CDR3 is CASSPDRGNEKLFF. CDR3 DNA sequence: TGTGCCAGCAGTCCGGACAGGGGTAATGAAAAACTGTTTTTT.

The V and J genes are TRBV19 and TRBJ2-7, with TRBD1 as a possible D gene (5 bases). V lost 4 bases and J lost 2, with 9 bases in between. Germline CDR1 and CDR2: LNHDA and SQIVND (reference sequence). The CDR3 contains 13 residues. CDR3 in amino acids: CASSKGITYEQYV. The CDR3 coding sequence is TGTGCCAGTAGTAAGGGGATCACCTACGAGCAGTACGTC.

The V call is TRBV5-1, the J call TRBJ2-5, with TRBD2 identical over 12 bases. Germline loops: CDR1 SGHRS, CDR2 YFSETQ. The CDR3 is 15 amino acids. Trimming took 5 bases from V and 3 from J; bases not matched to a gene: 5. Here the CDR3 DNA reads TGCGCCAGCAGGCTAGCGGGGGGGGCAGAAGAGACCCAGTACTTC. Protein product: CASRLAGGAEETQYF.

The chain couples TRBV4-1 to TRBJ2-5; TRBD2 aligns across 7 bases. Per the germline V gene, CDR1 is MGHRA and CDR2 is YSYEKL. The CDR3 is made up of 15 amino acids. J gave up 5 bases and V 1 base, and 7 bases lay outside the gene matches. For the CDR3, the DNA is TGCGCCAGCAGCCAAGTTTCCCAGGGAGGGGAGACCCAGTACTTC. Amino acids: CASSQVSQGGETQYF.

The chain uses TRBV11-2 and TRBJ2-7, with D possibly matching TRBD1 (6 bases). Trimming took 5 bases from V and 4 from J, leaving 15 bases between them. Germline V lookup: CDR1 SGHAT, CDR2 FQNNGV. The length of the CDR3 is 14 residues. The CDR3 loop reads CASSLRPQGYEQYV. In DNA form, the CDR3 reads TGTGCCAGCAGCCTTCGACCCCAGGGGTACGAGCAGTACGTC.

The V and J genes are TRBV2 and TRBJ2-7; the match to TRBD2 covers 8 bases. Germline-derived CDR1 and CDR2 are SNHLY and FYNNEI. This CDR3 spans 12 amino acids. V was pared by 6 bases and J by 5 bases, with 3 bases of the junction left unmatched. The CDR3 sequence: CASRLAENEQYV. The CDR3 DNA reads TGTGCCAGCAGACTAGCGGAAAACGAGCAGTACGTC.

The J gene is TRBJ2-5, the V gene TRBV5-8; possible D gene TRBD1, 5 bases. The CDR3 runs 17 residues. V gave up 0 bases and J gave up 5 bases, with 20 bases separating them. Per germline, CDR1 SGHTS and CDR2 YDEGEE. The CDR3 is CASSLALGMGPQETQYF. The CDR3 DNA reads TGTGCCAGCAGCTTGGCCCTGGGGATGGGGCCCCAGGAGACCCAGTACTTC.

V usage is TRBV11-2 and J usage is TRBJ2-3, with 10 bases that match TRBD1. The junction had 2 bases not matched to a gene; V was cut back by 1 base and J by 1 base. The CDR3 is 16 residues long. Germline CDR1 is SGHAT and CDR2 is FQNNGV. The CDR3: CASSLVDRGRTDTQYF. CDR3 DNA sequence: TGTGCCAGCAGCTTAGTCGACAGGGGGCGCACAGATACGCAGTATTTT.

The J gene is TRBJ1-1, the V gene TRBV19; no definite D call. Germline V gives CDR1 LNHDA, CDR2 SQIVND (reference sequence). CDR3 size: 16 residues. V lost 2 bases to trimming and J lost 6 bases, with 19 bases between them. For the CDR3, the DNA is TGTGCCAGTAGTATATTAGTCCCCACAGTGGGAGCTGAAGCTTTCTTT. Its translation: CASSILVPTVGAEAFF.

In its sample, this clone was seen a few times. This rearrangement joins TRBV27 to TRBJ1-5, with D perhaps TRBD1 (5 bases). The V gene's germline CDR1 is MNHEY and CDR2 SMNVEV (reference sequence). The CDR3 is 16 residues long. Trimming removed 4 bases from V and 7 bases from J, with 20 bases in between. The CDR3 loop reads CASSSGKGKKGQPQHF. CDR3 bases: TGTGCCAGCAGTTCTGGGAAGGGGAAAAAGGGCCAGCCCCAGCATTTT.

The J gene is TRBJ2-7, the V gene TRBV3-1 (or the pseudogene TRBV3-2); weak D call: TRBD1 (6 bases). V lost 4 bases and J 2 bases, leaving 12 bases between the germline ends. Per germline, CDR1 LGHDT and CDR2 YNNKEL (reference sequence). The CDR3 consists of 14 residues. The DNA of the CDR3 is TGTGCCAGCAGCCCAGTCGACAGGCCCTACGAGCAGTACTTC. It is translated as CASSPVDRPYEQYF.